This T cell receptor beta chain originates from a study of blood T cell repertoires in COVID-19. The CDR3 is 14 residues long. Germline lookup yields CDR1 MNHEY and CDR2 SMNVEV (reference sequence). V lost 3 bases to trimming and J lost 5 bases; unmatched junction nucleotides: 5. Some clones are missing from TCRdb's copy, which holds only in-frame ones; the method was immunoSEQ multiplex PCR. The sample carries around 13,000 clones, approximately 90% recorded once. This rearrangement joins TRBV27 to TRBJ2-7, with TRBD1 matching 9 bases. The source is a middle-aged man with active COVID-19. The sample consisted of peripheral blood. CDR3 nucleotide sequence: TGTGCCAGCAGTTTTAACAGGGGGCTTCACGAGCAGTACTTC. Protein sequence: CASSFNRGLHEQYF.